The text below deals with one T cell receptor beta chain. Its antigen is undetermined. With baseline, cycle 4 day 1, and cycle 7 day 1 as timepoints, blood was sampled. V was cut by 4 bases and J by 4 bases, with 14 bases left in between. Germline CDR1 and CDR2: SGHDN and FVKESK. This CDR3 spans 15 amino acids. This sample was taken from a study of OX40 agonist ivuxolimab in advanced cancers. Study-wide context: Ivuxolimab doses were 0.01, 0.1, 0.3, 1.5, 3 or 10 mg/kg every 2 weeks.

Overall study findings and caveats: At 0.1 to 3.0 mg/kg and by week 6, clonal expansion occurred in CD4+ and CD8+ blood T cells.

Repertoires were generated with immunoSEQ multiplex PCR, while TCRdb's copy carries only in-frame clones and drops some. The repertoire includes about 64,000 clones, more than 80% of them detected once, and 5.2% sits in the top ten. This specimen consisted of CD4+ or CD8+ T cells sorted from blood, obtained in a trial of the OX40 agonist ivuxolimab. This sequence originates from an adult with an advanced solid tumor such as melanoma, head and neck, liver or kidney cancer. The chain employs TRBV14 and TRBJ2-1; tentative D call: TRBD1 (6 bases). Here the CDR3 DNA reads TGTGCCAGCAGCCTAAGGGACACCGCGTACAATGAGCAGTTCTTC. It encodes CASSLRDTAYNEQFF.